This passage covers 29 T cell receptor beta chains from one sample sequenced in a study of control samples from healthy donors and cancer patients. Here immunoSEQ multiplex PCR was the method, and the copy in TCRdb shows in-frame clones only, minus some. The table shows 150,000 to 200,000 clones, with approximately 86% occurring only once. The sequenced sample consisted of blood. Receptors originate from a woman in her 30s in good health.

This chain uses TRBV9 with TRBJ2-7, with 11 bases fitting TRBD2. This CDR3 is 16 amino acids long. CDR1 and CDR2 (germline): SGDLS, YYNGEE. The trim removed 3 bases at V and 3 bases at J, leaving 8 bases unmatched. Written as DNA, the CDR3 is TGTGCCAGCAGCGCCAGCGGGACTAGCGGAAACTACGAGCAGTACTTC. This sequence encodes CASSASGTSGNYEQYF.

In DNA, the CDR3 is TGTGCCAGCAGCTTGCGGGGGGGGCTTAATGAGCAGTTCTTC. This encodes CASSLRGGLNEQFF. The V and J genes are TRBV5-4 and TRBJ2-1; 8 nucleotides agree with TRBD2. The junction had 4 bases not matched to a gene; V was cut back by 1 base and J by 7 bases. Germline V gene lookup returns CDR1 SGHNT and CDR2 YYREEE (reference sequence). This CDR3 has 14 residues.

The rearrangement uses TRBV30 and TRBJ2-3, with TRBD2 identical over 9 bases. Germline assignment: CDR1 GTSNPN and CDR2 SVGIG (reference sequence). With 1 base clipped from V and 4 bases from J, the junction kept 6 bases outside the gene matches. This CDR3 is 15 amino acids long. The CDR3 region has the DNA TGTGCCTGGAGTGAGGGGCTAGCGGGGTCAGATACGCAGTATTTT. Protein: CAWSEGLAGSDTQYF.

Only a few counts were recorded for this clone. The V and J genes are TRBV7-9 and TRBJ1-4, with D perhaps matching TRBD1 (5 bases). The ends were cut back, 3 bases at V and 8 bases at J, with 13 bases in the middle. CDR1 is SEHNR and CDR2 is FQNEAQ in the germline V gene (reference sequence). The CDR3 is 14 residues long. In DNA form, the CDR3 reads TGTGCCAGCAGCTTCCAGGGTCGGGACGAAAAACTGTTTTTT. It is translated as CASSFQGRDEKLFF.

V and J are TRBV4-2 and TRBJ2-1, with D unclear. The ends were cut back, 4 bases at V and 3 bases at J, with 4 bases in the middle. CDR1 is LGHNA and CDR2 is YNFKEQ in the germline V gene. CDR3 length: 12 residues. The chain's CDR3 is CASSRDYNEQFF. The CDR3, as DNA: TGTGCCAGCAGCCGTGACTACAATGAGCAGTTCTTC.

This clone was counted a few times. The chain employs TRBV10-3 and TRBJ1-2; D might be TRBD1 (6 bases). The length of the CDR3 is 13 residues. CDR1 is ENHRY and CDR2 is SYGVKD in the germline V gene. The V gene lost 9 bases and the J gene lost 3 bases, with 14 bases spanning the gap. CDR3 in amino acids: CAISQGSYYGYTF. In nucleotides, the CDR3 is TGTGCCATTTCACAGGGATCCTACTATGGCTACACCTTC.

V and J are TRBV30 and TRBJ1-1, with a weak D call TRBD1 (5 bases). This CDR3 spans 12 amino acids. The V gene lost 3 bases and the J gene lost 7 bases, with 12 bases spanning the gap. Germline values: CDR1 GTSNPN, CDR2 SVGIG (reference sequence). DNA of the CDR3: TGTGCCTGGAGAAGTAGGAGGGGTGAAGCTTTCTTT. Translating it yields CAWRSRRGEAFF.

This chain connects TRBV7-9 to TRBJ2-3, with a tentative D call TRBD2 (7 bases). From germline, CDR1 is SEHNR and CDR2 FQNEAQ (reference sequence). The length of the CDR3 is 17 residues. V gave up 4 bases and J gave up 1 base, with 18 bases separating them. Here the CDR3 DNA reads TGTGCCAGCAGCTCCTCGGTAGGGAGGGGGGGCACAGATACGCAGTATTTT. Its translation is CASSSSVGRGGTDTQYF.

In its sample, this clone was seen once. This chain links TRBV7-9 with TRBJ2-7; a possible D gene is TRBD2 (6 bases). Germline V gene data show CDR1 as SEHNR and CDR2 as FQNEAQ (reference sequence). This CDR3 is built from 15 residues. Trimming cost V 4 bases and J 4 bases, with 17 bases left between them. CDR3 DNA: TGTGCCAGCAGCTCGAGGACGGCGGCGGGGTACGAGCAGTACTTC. Protein sequence: CASSSRTAAGYEQYF.

The chain has TRBV27 and TRBJ2-3; TRBD1 matches at 12 bases. The V segment lost 3 bases and the J segment 6 bases; nucleotides outside the gene matches: 7. CDR1 and CDR2 from the germline V gene are MNHEY and SMNVEV (reference sequence). This CDR3 contains 16 residues. CDR3 nucleotides: TGTGCCAGCAGTTTGTCCGGGACAGGGGGCTCGGATACGCAGTATTTT. It yields the protein CASSLSGTGGSDTQYF.

Only one count was recorded for this clone. The gene calls are TRBV5-4 and TRBJ2-2, with D perhaps TRBD1 or TRBD2 (5 bases each). CDR3 length equals 16 residues. V lost 4 bases and J lost 0, with 13 bases in between. Germline V CDR1 and CDR2: SGHNT, YYREEE (reference sequence). In DNA, the CDR3 is TGTGCCAGCAGCACGGGACGGTCCACGAACACCGGGGAGCTGTTTTTT. Encoded protein: CASSTGRSTNTGELFF.

This chain links TRBV24-1 with TRBJ1-5; D ambiguous. Trimming removed 7 bases from V and 4 bases from J, with 16 bases in between. In germline, CDR1 is KGHDR, CDR2 SFDVKD. The CDR3 is 15 residues long. The CDR3 sequence is CATSSNRHGNQPQHF. CDR3 sequence (DNA): TGTGCCACCAGCTCCAATCGACACGGGAATCAGCCCCAGCATTTT.

The chain combines TRBV7-2 with TRBJ2-2; 8 bases line up with TRBD2. With 5 bases clipped from V and 2 bases from J, the junction kept 7 bases outside the gene matches. The CDR3 consists of 16 residues. Germline V gene lookup returns CDR1 SGHTA and CDR2 FQGNSA. In nucleotides, the CDR3 is TGTGCCAGCAGCCGCGGGGGGACGATAAACACCGGGGAGCTGTTTTTT. Its translation is CASSRGGTINTGELFF.

This chain joins TRBV2 and TRBJ1-2; unclear D gene. CDR3 length: 11 residues. V was trimmed by 7 bases and J by 3 bases, leaving 6 bases between them. The germline V gene has CDR1 SNHLY and CDR2 FYNNEI. The CDR3 sequence is CASTGHYGYTF. Written as DNA, the CDR3 is TGTGCCAGCACCGGGCACTATGGCTACACCTTC.

This clone has just a few counts. This rearrangement joins TRBV28 to TRBJ2-2, with D tentatively TRBD2 (5 bases). With 6 bases removed from V and 4 bases from J, the gap between germline ends came to 21 bases. CDR3 length: 17 residues. CDR1 is MDHEN and CDR2 is SYDVKM in the germline V gene. CDR3 nucleotides: TGTGCCAGCAGGGTGGTGTCGGGGTTGGGGATCACCGGGGAGCTGTTTTTT. Protein: CASRVVSGLGITGELFF.

V gene TRBV4-1 combines with J gene TRBJ1-4, with 10 bases aligning to TRBD1. The germline CDR1 and CDR2 sequences are MGHRA and YSYEKL. This CDR3 has 16 amino acids. Trimming at V came to 3 bases and at J to 2 bases, leaving 3 bases not matched to a gene. CDR3 bases: TGCGCCAGCAGCCAGGGACAGGGGCTTACTAATGAAAAACTGTTTTTT. It specifies CASSQGQGLTNEKLFF.

The genes are TRBV4-1 and TRBJ1-1; D gene uncertain. Germline V CDR1 and CDR2: MGHRA, YSYEKL. V gave up 0 bases and J gave up 1 base, with 9 bases separating them. The CDR3 runs to 15 residues. The CDR3 loop is CASSQDPAPNTEAFF. For the CDR3, the DNA is TGCGCCAGCAGCCAAGATCCCGCCCCGAACACTGAAGCTTTCTTT.

The V and J genes are TRBV6-6 and TRBJ2-5; 11 nucleotides line up with TRBD2. The V gene end was trimmed by 5 bases and the J gene end by 5 bases; junction bases not matched to a gene: 13. CDR1 is MNHNY, CDR2 SVGAGI, per germline (reference sequence). There are 17 residues in the CDR3. The CDR3 nucleotides read TGTGCCAGCAGTCCGGGACTAGCGGTGGCAGGGAGGGAGACCCAGTACTTC. Amino acid sequence: CASSPGLAVAGRETQYF.

This chain links TRBV28 with TRBJ1-5, with 7 nucleotides matching TRBD1. This CDR3 region has 14 residues. Looked up from germline, CDR1 is MDHEN and CDR2 is SYDVKM. The V segment lost 6 bases and the J segment 11 bases; nucleotides outside the gene matches: 13. The CDR3 sequence is CASSIDRVRATQHF. In DNA, the CDR3 is TGTGCCAGCAGCATAGACAGGGTGAGGGCGACCCAGCATTTT. The full variable domain, rest sourced from reference TRBV28 and TRBJ1-5, is DVKVTQSSRYLVKRTGEKVFLECVQDMDHENMFWYRQDPGLGLRLIYFSYDVKMKEKGDIPEGYSVSREKKERFSLILESASTNQTSMYLCASSIDRVRATQHFGDGTRLSIL.

This rearrangement joins TRBV28 to TRBJ2-7; 12 nucleotides match TRBD2. V lost 6 bases, J lost 2 bases, and 5 bases stayed unmatched. From germline, CDR1 is MDHEN and CDR2 SYDVKM. The CDR3 consists of 15 residues. The chain's CDR3 is CASSPGLAGAYEQYF. As DNA, the CDR3 is TGTGCCAGCAGCCCGGGACTAGCGGGCGCCTACGAGCAGTACTTC. The full variable domain, completed using reference TRBV28 and TRBJ2-7, is DVKVTQSSRYLVKRTGEKVFLECVQDMDHENMFWYRQDPGLGLRLIYFSYDVKMKEKGDIPEGYSVSREKKERFSLILESASTNQTSMYLCASSPGLAGAYEQYFGPGTRLTVT.

This chain joins TRBV30 and TRBJ2-6, with 8 positions matching TRBD1. CDR1 is GTSNPN, CDR2 SVGIG, per germline (reference sequence). V lost 4 bases to trimming and J lost 2 bases; unmatched junction nucleotides: 1. This CDR3 has 14 residues. The CDR3 spells CAWTRGPGANVLTF. Here the CDR3 DNA reads TGTGCCTGGACCAGGGGGCCTGGGGCCAACGTCCTGACTTTC. Together with reference TRBV30 and TRBJ2-6, the CDR3 gives the full variable domain: SQTIHQWPATLVQPVGSPLSLECTVEGTSNPNLYWYRQAAGRGLQLLFYSVGIGQISSEVPQNLSASRPQDRQFILSSKKLLLSDSGFYLCAWTRGPGANVLTFGAGSRLTVL.

The J gene is TRBJ2-5, the V gene TRBV4-2; 7 positions match TRBD2. The CDR3 runs to 15 residues. CDR1 is LGHNA and CDR2 is YNFKEQ in the germline V gene. V trimming: 0 bases; J trimming: 5 bases; junction bases outside the gene matches: 6. The CDR3 is CASSQERDYYETQYF. CDR3 sequence (DNA): TGTGCCAGCAGCCAAGAACGGGACTACTATGAGACCCAGTACTTC.

The V call is TRBV11-2, the J call TRBJ1-2; 8 bases are shared with TRBD1. Unmatched junction bases numbered 7, after V lost 2 bases and J lost 8 bases. Germline V gene sequence: CDR1 SGHAT, CDR2 FQNNGV. CDR3 size: 14 residues. The CDR3 DNA is TGTGCCAGCAGCTTAACAGGGGGGCGTTTGGGCTACACCTTC. Translating it yields CASSLTGGRLGYTF.

CDR3 in DNA: TGTGCCAGCAGCCTAAGCTTAGGTTCTGAAGCTTTCTTT. This translates into CASSLSLGSEAFF. The chain employs TRBV11-2 and TRBJ1-1; D unclear. The CDR3 is made up of 13 amino acids. CDR1 SGHAT and CDR2 FQNNGV come from the germline V gene. The V end lost 5 bases, the J end lost 6 bases, and 13 bases lay between the germline ends.

This clone appeared a few times. This chain uses TRBV6-6 with TRBJ2-5; 9 bases are a match to TRBD1. With 5 bases clipped from V and 5 bases from J, the junction kept 15 bases outside the gene matches. The germline V gene has CDR1 MNHNY and CDR2 SVGAGI (reference sequence). This CDR3 has 17 amino acids. This CDR3 reads CASSPPPGQGIGETQYF. The CDR3 DNA reads TGTGCCAGCAGTCCTCCTCCGGGACAGGGTATTGGGGAGACCCAGTACTTC.

The chain recombines TRBV4-2 with TRBJ1-3; D gene ambiguous. The CDR3 length is 16 residues. CDR1 and CDR2 from the germline V gene are LGHNA and YNFKEQ. With 0 bases removed from V and 0 bases from J, the gap between germline ends came to 9 bases. CDR3 bases: TGTGCCAGCAGCCAAGATGGGCAGAGCTCTGGAAACACCATATATTTT. It encodes CASSQDGQSSGNTIYF.

This clone was counted only a few times. The same CDR3 arises from other DNA sequences in this sample as well. The chain recombines TRBV27 with TRBJ1-1, with TRBD1 as a possible D gene (5 bases). There are 14 residues in the CDR3. Germline CDR1 MNHEY, CDR2 SMNVEV (reference sequence). V gave up 3 bases and J gave up 1 base, with 9 bases separating them. The CDR3 DNA reads TGTGCCAGCAGTTTTCTGCAGGGGAACACTGAAGCTTTCTTT. Protein sequence: CASSFLQGNTEAFF.

The chain uses TRBV2 and TRBJ2-7; possible D gene TRBD2, 6 bases. CDR1 is SNHLY and CDR2 is FYNNEI in the germline V gene. V lost 5 bases and J lost 7, with 9 bases in between. The CDR3 totals 11 residues. The CDR3 nucleotides are TGTGCCAGCAGTAGGGCGGGGGAGCAGTACTTC. It translates to CASSRAGEQYF.

V usage is TRBV3-1 (or the pseudogene TRBV3-2) and J usage is TRBJ1-3, with D possibly being TRBD1 (5 bases). The CDR3 totals 16 residues. From germline, CDR1 is LGHDT and CDR2 YNNKEL (reference sequence). Trimming removed 3 bases at V and 0 bases at J, with 12 bases between. In DNA form, the CDR3 reads TGTGCCAGCAGCCACGAGGGACGGATCTCTGGAAACACCATATATTTT. Amino acids: CASSHEGRISGNTIYF.